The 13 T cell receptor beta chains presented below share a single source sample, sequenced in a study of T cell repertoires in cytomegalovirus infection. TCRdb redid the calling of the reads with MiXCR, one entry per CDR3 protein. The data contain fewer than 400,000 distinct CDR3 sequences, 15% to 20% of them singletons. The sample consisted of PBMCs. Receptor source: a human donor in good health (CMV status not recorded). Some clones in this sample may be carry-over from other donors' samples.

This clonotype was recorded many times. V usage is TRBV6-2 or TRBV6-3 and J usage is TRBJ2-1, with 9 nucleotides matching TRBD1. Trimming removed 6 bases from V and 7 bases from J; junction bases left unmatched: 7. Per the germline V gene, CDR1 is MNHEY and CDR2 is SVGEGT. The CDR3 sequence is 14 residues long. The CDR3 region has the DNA TGTGCCAGCAGACAAGGGACAGGGTCTAATGAGCAGTTCTTC. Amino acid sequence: CASRQGTGSNEQFF.

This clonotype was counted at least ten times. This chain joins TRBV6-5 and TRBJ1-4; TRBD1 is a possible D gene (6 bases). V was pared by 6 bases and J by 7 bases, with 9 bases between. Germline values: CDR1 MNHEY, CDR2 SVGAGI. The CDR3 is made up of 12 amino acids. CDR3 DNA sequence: TGTGCCAGCAGCAGGGGTGGTGAAAAACTGTTTTTT. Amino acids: CASSRGGEKLFF.

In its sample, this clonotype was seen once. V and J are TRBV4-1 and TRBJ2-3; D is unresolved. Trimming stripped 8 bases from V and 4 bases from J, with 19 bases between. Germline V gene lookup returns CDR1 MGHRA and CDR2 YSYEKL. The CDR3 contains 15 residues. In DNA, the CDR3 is TGCGCCAGCGGGCAACGTAGTCAGGTGGCAGATACGCAGTATTTT. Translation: CASGQRSQVADTQYF.

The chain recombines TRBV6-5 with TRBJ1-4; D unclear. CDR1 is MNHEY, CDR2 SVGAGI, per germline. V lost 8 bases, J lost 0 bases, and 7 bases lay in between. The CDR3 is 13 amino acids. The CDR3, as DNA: TGTGCCAGCCGTTCACCAACTAATGAAAAACTGTTTTTT. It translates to CASRSPTNEKLFF.

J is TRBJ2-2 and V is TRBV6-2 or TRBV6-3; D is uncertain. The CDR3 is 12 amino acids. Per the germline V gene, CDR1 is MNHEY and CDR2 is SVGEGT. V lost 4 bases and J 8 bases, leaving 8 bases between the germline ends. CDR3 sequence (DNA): TGTGCCAGCAGTTCAGGCCTAGGGGAGCTGTTTTTT. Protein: CASSSGLGELFF.

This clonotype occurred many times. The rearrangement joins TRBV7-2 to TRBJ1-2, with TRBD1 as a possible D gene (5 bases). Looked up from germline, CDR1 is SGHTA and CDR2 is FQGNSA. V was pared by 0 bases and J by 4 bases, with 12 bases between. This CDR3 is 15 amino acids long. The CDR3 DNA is TGTGCCAGCAGCTTAGCGGGGCAGACACCCTATGGCTACACCTTC. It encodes CASSLAGQTPYGYTF. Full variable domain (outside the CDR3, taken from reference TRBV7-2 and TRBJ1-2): GAGVSQSPSNKVTEKGKDVELRCDPISGHTALYWYRQSLGQGLEFLIYFQGNSAPDKSGLPSDRFSAERTGGSVSTLTIQRTQQEDSAVYLCASSLAGQTPYGYTFGSGTRLTVV.

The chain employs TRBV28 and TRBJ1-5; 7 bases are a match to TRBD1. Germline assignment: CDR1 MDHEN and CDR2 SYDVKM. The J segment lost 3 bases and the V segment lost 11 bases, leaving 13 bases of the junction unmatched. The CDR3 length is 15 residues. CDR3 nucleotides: TGTGCCGTCATACAGGGGCGCGGGTACAATCAGCCCCAGCATTTT. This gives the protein CAVIQGRGYNQPQHF.

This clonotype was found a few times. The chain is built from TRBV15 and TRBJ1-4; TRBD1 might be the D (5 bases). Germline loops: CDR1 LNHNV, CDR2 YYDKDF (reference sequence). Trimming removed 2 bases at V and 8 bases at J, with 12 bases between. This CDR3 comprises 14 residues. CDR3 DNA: TGTGCCACCAGCAGACGGGGGGGGAGAGAAAAACTGTTTTTT. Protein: CATSRRGGREKLFF.

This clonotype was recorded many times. CDR3 protein: CASSMPGSYSYNEQFF. CDR3 coding DNA: TGTGCCAGTAGTATGCCGGGGTCCTACTCCTACAATGAGCAGTTCTTC. V gene TRBV19 combines with J gene TRBJ2-1, with D possibly being TRBD2 (5 bases). The CDR3 runs to 16 residues. Per the germline V gene, CDR1 is LNHDA and CDR2 is SQIVND (reference sequence). V lost 3 bases to trimming and J lost 0 bases, with 12 bases between them.

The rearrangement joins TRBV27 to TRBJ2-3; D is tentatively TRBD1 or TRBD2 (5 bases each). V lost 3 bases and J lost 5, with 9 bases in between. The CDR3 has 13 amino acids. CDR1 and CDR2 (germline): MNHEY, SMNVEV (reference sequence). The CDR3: CASSFPGGDTQYF. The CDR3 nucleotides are TGTGCCAGCAGTTTTCCTGGGGGAGATACGCAGTATTTT.

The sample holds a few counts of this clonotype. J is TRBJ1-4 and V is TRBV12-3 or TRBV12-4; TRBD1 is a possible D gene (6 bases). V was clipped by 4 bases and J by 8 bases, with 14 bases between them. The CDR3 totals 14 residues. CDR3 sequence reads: CASSSGQQGEKLFF. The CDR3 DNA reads TGTGCCAGCAGTTCAGGACAGCAAGGGGAAAAACTGTTTTTT.

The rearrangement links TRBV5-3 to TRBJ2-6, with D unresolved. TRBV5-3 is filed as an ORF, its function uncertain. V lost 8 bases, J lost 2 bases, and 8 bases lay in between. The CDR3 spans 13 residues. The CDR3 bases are TGTGCCAGCGTTTCCCCTGGGGCCAACGTCCTGACTTTC. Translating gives CASVSPGANVLTF.

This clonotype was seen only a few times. CDR3 loop: CSASKGNGYTF. DNA of the CDR3: TGCAGTGCTAGTAAGGGAAATGGCTACACCTTC. V gene TRBV20-1 combines with J gene TRBJ1-2, with D uncertain. Trimming shortened V by 3 bases and J by 6 bases, and 8 bases separated the two germline ends. The CDR3 consists of 11 residues. Germline CDR1 reads DFQATT; CDR2 reads SNEGSKA (reference sequence).